This TCR beta chain was documented in a study of response to subunit inactivated influenza vaccine. Study-level results: Researchers suggested that each seasonal influenza vaccination recruits few new T cells.

As to this clonotype: Its antigen is unidentified.

CDR3 length equals 14 residues. CDR1 is SGHTA, CDR2 FQGNSA, per germline. V lost 9 bases to trimming and J lost 1 base, with 15 bases between them. TCRdb re-derived calls from the RT-PCR reads in MiXCR, one entry per CDR3 protein. Of some 850,000 distinct CDR3 sequences listed, roughly 18% are singletons. The chain employs TRBV7-2 and TRBJ1-2; D gene ambiguous. This sample comprised PBMCs from blood, obtained approximately 5 days after vaccination. This clonotype was obtained from a man aged 45-65 years who received an inactivated influenza vaccine. CDR3 coding DNA: TGTGCCAGTTTAATTTCACACAGTAACTATGGCTACACCTTC. Translating it yields CASLISHSNYGYTF.